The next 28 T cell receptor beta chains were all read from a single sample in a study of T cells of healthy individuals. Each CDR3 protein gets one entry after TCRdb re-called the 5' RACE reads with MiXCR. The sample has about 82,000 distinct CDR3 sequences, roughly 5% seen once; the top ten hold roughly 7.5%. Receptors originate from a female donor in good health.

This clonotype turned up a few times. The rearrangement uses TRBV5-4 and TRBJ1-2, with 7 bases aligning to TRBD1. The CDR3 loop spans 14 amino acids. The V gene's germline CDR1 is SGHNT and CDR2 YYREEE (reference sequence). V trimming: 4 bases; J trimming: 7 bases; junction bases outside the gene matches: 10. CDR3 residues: CASSLGNRGGGYTF. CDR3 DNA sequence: TGTGCCAGCAGCCTTGGAAACAGGGGTGGTGGCTACACCTTC.

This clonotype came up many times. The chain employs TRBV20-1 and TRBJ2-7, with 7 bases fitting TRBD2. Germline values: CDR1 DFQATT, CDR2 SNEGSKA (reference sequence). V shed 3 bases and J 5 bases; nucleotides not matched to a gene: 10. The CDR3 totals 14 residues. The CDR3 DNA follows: TGCAGTGCTAGCTCGCGGGAGAGTGGGGACGAGCAGTACTTC. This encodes CSASSRESGDEQYF.

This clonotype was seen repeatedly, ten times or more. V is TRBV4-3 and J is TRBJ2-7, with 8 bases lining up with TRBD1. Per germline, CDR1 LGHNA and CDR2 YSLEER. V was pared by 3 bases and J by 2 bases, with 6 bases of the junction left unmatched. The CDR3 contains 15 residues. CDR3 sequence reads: CASSHTGQGTYEQYF. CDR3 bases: TGCGCCAGCAGCCATACCGGACAGGGCACCTACGAGCAGTACTTC.

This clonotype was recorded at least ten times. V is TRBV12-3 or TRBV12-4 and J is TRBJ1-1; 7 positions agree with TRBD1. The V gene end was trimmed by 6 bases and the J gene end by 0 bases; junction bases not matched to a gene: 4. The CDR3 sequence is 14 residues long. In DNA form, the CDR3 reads TGTGCCAGCAGCCGAGACAGGGTGAACACTGAAGCTTTCTTT. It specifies CASSRDRVNTEAFF.

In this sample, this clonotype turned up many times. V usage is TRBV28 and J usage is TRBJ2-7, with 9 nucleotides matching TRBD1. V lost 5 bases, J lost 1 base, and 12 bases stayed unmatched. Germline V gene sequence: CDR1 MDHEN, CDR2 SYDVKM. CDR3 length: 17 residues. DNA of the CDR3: TGTGCCAGCAGTCGGGACAGGGCCCGATATGGGTCCTACGAGCAGTACTTC. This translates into CASSRDRARYGSYEQYF.

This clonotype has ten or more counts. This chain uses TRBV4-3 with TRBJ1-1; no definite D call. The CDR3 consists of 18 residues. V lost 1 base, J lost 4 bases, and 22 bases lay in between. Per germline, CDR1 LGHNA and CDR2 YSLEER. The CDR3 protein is CASSQGVNRYVKGTEAFF. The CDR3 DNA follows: TGCGCCAGCAGCCAAGGAGTTAACAGATATGTTAAGGGCACTGAAGCTTTCTTT.

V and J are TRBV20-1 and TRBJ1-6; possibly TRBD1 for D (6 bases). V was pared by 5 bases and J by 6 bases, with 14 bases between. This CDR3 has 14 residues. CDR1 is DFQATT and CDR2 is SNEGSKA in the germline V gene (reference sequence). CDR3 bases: TGCAGTGCTTCCCGAGACAGGCCTAATTCACCCCTCCACTTT. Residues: CSASRDRPNSPLHF.

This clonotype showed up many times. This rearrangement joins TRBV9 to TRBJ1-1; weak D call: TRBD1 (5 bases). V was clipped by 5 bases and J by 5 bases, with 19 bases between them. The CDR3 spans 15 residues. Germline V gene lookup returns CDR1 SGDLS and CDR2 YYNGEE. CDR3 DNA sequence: TGTGCCAGCAGAGCTATAGGTGAGGGGACGACTGAAGCTTTCTTT. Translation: CASRAIGEGTTEAFF.

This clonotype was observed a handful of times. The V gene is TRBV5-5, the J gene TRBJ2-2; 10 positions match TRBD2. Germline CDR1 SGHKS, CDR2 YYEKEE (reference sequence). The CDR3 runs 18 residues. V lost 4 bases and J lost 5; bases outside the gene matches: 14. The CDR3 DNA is TGTGCCAGCAGCCGAAGGACTAGCGGTCATAAGGGGACCGGGGAGCTGTTTTTT. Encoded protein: CASSRRTSGHKGTGELFF.

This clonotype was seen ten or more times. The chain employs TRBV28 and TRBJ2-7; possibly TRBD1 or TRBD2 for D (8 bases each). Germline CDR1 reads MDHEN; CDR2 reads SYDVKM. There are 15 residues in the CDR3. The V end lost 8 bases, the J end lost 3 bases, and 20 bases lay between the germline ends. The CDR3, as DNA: TGTGCCAGCCACGGGGGGGACAGGATGATCTACGAGCAGTACTTC. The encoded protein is CASHGGDRMIYEQYF.

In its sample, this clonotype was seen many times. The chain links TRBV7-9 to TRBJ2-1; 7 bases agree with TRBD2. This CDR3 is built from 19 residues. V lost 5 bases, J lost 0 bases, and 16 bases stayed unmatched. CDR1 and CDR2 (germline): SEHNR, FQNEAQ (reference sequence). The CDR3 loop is CASSPRFRGSPSSYNEQFF. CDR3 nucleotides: TGTGCCAGCAGCCCCCGGTTTCGCGGGAGCCCCAGCTCCTACAATGAGCAGTTCTTC.

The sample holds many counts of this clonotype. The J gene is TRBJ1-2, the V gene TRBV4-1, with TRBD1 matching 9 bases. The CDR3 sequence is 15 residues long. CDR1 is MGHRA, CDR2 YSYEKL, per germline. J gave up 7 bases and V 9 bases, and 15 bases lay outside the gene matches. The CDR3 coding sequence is TGCGCCAGTACAACTACCGGGACAGGGTCTTCTGGCTACACCTTC. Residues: CASTTTGTGSSGYTF.

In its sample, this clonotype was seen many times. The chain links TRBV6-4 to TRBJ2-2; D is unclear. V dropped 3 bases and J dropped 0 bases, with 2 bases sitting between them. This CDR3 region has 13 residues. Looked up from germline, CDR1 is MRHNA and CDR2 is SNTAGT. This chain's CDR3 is CASSEPNTGELFF. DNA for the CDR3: TGTGCCAGCAGTGAACCGAACACCGGGGAGCTGTTTTTT.

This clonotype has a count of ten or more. The CDR3 sequence: CASSLTRVPTEHGYTF. The CDR3 DNA reads as TGTGCCAGCAGCCTAACTCGAGTCCCGACGGAGCATGGCTACACCTTC. The chain uses TRBV3-1 and TRBJ1-2; the D is unclear. V dropped 4 bases and J dropped 6 bases, with 21 bases sitting between them. There are 16 residues in the CDR3. Germline assignment: CDR1 LGHDT and CDR2 YNNKEL (reference sequence). Full variable domain (rest looked up from reference TRBV3-1 and TRBJ1-2): DTAVSQTPKYLVTQMGNDKSIKCEQNLGHDTMYWYKQDSKKFLKIMFSYNNKELIINETVPNRFSPKSPDKAHLNLHINSLELGDSAVYFCASSLTRVPTEHGYTFGSGTRLTVV.

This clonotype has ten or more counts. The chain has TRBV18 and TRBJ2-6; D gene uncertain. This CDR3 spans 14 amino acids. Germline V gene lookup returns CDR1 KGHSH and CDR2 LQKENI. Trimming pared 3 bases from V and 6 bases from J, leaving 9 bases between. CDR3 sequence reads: CASSPGMQANVLTF. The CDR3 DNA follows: TGTGCCAGCTCACCGGGGATGCAGGCCAACGTCCTGACTTTC.

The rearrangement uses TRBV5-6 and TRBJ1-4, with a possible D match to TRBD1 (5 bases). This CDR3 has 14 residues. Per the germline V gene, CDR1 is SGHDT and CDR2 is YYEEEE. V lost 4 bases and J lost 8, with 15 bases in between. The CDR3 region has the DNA TGTGCCAGCAGCGGGGGGGGACGGAAAGAAAAACTGTTTTTT. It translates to CASSGGGRKEKLFF.

Here the CDR3 DNA reads TGTGCCAGCAGTTCGCAGGGGGCGCGGAATGGCTACACCTTC. Translation: CASSSQGARNGYTF. The chain has TRBV28 and TRBJ1-2; 8 positions agree with TRBD1. The CDR3 runs 14 residues. Germline loops: CDR1 MDHEN, CDR2 SYDVKM. V dropped 4 bases and J dropped 6; count of bases not matched to a gene: 7.

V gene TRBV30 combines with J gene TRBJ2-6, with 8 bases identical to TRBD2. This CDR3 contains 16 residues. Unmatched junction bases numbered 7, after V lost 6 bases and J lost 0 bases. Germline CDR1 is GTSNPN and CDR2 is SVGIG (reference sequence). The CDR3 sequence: CACGGAPSSGANVLTF. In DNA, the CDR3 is TGTGCCTGCGGGGGGGCGCCCTCCTCTGGGGCCAACGTCCTGACTTTC. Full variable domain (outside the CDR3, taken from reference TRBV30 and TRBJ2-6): SQTIHQWPATLVQPVGSPLSLECTVEGTSNPNLYWYRQAAGRGLQLLFYSVGIGQISSEVPQNLSASRPQDRQFILSSKKLLLSDSGFYLCACGGAPSSGANVLTFGAGSRLTVL.

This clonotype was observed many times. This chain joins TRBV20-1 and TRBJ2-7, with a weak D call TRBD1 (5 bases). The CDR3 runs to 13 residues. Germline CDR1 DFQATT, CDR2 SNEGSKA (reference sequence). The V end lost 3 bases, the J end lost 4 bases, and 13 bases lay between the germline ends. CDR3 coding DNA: TGCAGTGCTAGTCGTCAGGGTCAGTACGAGCAGTACTTC. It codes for CSASRQGQYEQYF.

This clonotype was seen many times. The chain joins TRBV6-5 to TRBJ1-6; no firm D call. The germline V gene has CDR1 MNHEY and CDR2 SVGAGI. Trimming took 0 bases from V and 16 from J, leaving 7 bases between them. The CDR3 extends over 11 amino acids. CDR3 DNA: TGTGCCAGCAGTTACTCTGGAGAACTCCACTTT. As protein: CASSYSGELHF.

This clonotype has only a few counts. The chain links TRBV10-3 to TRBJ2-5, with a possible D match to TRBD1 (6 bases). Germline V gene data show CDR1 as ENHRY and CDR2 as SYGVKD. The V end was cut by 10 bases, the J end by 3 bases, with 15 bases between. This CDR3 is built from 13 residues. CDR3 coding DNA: TGTGCCACGGGGATAGGGGGAGAAGAGACCCAGTACTTC. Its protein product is CATGIGGEETQYF.

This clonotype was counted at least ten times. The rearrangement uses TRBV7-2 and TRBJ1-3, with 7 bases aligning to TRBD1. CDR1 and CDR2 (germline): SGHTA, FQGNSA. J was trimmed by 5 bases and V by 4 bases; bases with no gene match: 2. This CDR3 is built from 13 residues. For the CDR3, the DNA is TGTGCCAGCAGCTGGGGACAGAGAAACACCATATATTTT. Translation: CASSWGQRNTIYF.

The CDR3 sequence is CAVRERGTEAFF. As DNA, the CDR3 is TGTGCCGTCCGAGAAAGGGGCACTGAAGCTTTCTTT. The chain uses TRBV10-3 and TRBJ1-1; the D gene is possibly TRBD1 (5 bases). Germline V gene lookup returns CDR1 ENHRY and CDR2 SYGVKD. The CDR3 totals 12 residues. V dropped 11 bases and J dropped 4 bases, with 14 bases sitting between them.

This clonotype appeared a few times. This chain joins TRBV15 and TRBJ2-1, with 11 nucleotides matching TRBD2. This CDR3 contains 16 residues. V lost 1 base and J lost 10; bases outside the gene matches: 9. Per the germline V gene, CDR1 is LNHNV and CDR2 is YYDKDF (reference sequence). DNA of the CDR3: TGTGCCACCAGCAGAGGACTAGCGGGACCCGCGGGGGAGCAGTTCTTC. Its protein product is CATSRGLAGPAGEQFF. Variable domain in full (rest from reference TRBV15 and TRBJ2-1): DAMVIQNPRYQVTQFGKPVTLSCSQTLNHNVMYWYQQKSSQAPKLLFHYYDKDFNNEADTPDNFQSRRPNTSFCFLDIRSPGLGDTAMYLCATSRGLAGPAGEQFFGPGTRLTVL.

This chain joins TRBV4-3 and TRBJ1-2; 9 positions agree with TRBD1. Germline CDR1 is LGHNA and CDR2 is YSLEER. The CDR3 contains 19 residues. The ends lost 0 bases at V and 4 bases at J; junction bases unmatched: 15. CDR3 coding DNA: TGCGCCAGCAGCCAAGATAGACGAGGAACAGGGGGCCCAGCCTATGGCTACACCTTC. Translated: CASSQDRRGTGGPAYGYTF.

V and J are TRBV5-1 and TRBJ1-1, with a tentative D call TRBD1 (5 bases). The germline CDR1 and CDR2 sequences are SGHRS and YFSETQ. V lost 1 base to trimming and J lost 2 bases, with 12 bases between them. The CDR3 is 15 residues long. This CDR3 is CASSLTGTSNTEAFF. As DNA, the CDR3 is TGCGCCAGCAGCTTGACCGGGACTTCCAACACTGAAGCTTTCTTT.

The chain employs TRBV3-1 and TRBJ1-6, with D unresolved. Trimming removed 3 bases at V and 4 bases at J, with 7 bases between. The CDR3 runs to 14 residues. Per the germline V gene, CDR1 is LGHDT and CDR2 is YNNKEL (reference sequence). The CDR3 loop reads CASSQSDYNSPLHF. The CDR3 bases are TGTGCCAGCAGCCAGTCAGATTATAATTCACCCCTCCACTTT.

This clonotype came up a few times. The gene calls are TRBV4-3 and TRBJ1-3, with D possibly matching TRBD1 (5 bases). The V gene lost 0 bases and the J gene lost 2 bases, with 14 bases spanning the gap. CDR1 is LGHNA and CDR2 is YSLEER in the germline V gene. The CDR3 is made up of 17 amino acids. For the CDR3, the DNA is TGCGCCAGCAGCCAAGATCCGAGAGGGGCGGCTGGAAACACCATATATTTT. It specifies CASSQDPRGAAGNTIYF.